This TCR beta chain was identified in a study of blood T cell repertoires in COVID-19. Germline lookup yields CDR1 LGHNA and CDR2 YNFKEQ. The CDR3 totals 16 residues. The V gene end was trimmed by 5 bases and the J gene end by 7 bases; junction bases not matched to a gene: 6. Assay used: immunoSEQ multiplex PCR; TCRdb lists only in-frame clones, some missing. The table lists around 370,000 clones, about 90% of them singletons, with 2.5% to 4% in the top ten. Material: peripheral blood. This clonotype was sampled from a woman between 18 and 29 years old who had recovered from COVID-19. The chain links TRBV4-2 to TRBJ2-1, with TRBD2 matching over 15 bases. The CDR3 reads CASSKRTSGRGNEQFF. CDR3 nucleotide sequence: TGTGCCAGCAGCAAAAGGACTAGCGGGAGGGGAAATGAGCAGTTCTTC.